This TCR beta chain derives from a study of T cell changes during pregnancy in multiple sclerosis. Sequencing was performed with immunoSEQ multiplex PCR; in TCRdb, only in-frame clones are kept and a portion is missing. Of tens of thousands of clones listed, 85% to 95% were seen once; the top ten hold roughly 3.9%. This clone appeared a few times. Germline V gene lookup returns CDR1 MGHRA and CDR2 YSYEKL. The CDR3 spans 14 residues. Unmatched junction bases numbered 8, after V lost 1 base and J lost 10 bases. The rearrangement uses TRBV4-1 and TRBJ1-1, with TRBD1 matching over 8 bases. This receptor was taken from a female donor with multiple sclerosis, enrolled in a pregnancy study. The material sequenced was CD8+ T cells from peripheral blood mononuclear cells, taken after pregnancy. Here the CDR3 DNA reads TGCGCCAGCAGCCAAGGGACAGGGCGGTGGGTAGCTTTCTTT. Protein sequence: CASSQGTGRWVAFF.